The 20 T cell receptor beta chains in this list originate from one sample, sequenced in a study of blood T cell repertoires in COVID-19. The method was immunoSEQ multiplex PCR; TCRdb's version includes in-frame clones alone and lacks a portion of them. Among about 190,000 clones listed, roughly 73% were seen once. Source material: peripheral blood. These receptors all stem from a woman of 80 years or more with active or convalescent COVID-19.

The chain combines TRBV28 with TRBJ2-2, with a possible D match to TRBD2 (5 bases). With 7 bases removed from V and 5 bases from J, the gap between germline ends came to 14 bases. This CDR3 contains 14 residues. CDR1 and CDR2 (germline): MDHEN, SYDVKM. The CDR3 loop reads CASIGPGSTGELFF. The CDR3 DNA is TGTGCCAGCATAGGGCCGGGGTCGACCGGGGAGCTGTTTTTT.

The chain employs TRBV5-1 and TRBJ2-4, with 9 bases aligning to TRBD1. The V and J ends lost 4 bases and 9 bases, in that order; junction bases with no gene match: 11. The CDR3 is made up of 15 amino acids. The germline V gene encodes CDR1 SGHRS and CDR2 YFSETQ. The CDR3 coding sequence is TGCGCCAGCAGCCCGGAGGGACAGGGTATCGGCATTCAGTACTTC. Translated, it gives CASSPEGQGIGIQYF.

The V gene is TRBV28, the J gene TRBJ1-1; 11 nucleotides agree with TRBD1. Germline CDR1 is MDHEN and CDR2 is SYDVKM. The CDR3 is made up of 14 amino acids. The J segment lost 10 bases and the V segment lost 7 bases, leaving 11 bases of the junction unmatched. The CDR3 DNA reads as TGTGCCAGCAACCTAGGACAGGGGGCGTGGGGAGCTTTCTTT. The encoded protein is CASNLGQGAWGAFF.

The chain recombines TRBV19 with TRBJ1-2; D possibly corresponds to TRBD1 (6 bases). CDR3 length: 12 amino acids. CDR1 is LNHDA, CDR2 SQIVND, per germline (reference sequence). Trimming stripped 7 bases from V and 3 bases from J, with 9 bases between. CDR3 sequence reads: CASKRQDYGYTF. The CDR3 DNA is TGTGCCAGTAAAAGACAGGACTATGGCTACACCTTC.

The sample holds one count of this clone. CDR3: CSASFGGSSYNEQFF. CDR3 bases: TGCAGTGCTAGTTTTGGAGGTAGCTCCTACAATGAGCAGTTCTTC. The rearrangement uses TRBV20-1 and TRBJ2-1; a weak D match, TRBD2 (5 bases). CDR3 length: 15 residues. Germline V gives CDR1 DFQATT, CDR2 SNEGSKA (reference sequence). Trimming left V 3 bases short and J 0 bases short, with 12 bases between.

The genes are TRBV10-3 and TRBJ1-2; 9 bases match TRBD1. Per the germline V gene, CDR1 is ENHRY and CDR2 is SYGVKD. The trim removed 9 bases at V and 6 bases at J, leaving 5 bases unmatched. This CDR3 is built from 12 residues. The CDR3 bases are TGTGCCATTTTCGACAGGGGGAATGGCTACACCTTC. Protein product: CAIFDRGNGYTF.

The chain has TRBV5-4 and TRBJ2-1; D might be TRBD2 (5 bases). CDR3 size: 14 residues. The germline V gene encodes CDR1 SGHNT and CDR2 YYREEE (reference sequence). Trimming removed 3 bases at V and 3 bases at J, with 10 bases between. The CDR3 bases are TGTGCCAGCAGCTCAAGCGGCCTCTACAATGAGCAGTTCTTC. Protein product: CASSSSGLYNEQFF.

V and J are TRBV7-2 and TRBJ1-4, with D hard to call. CDR3 length equals 12 residues. Germline lookup yields CDR1 SGHTA and CDR2 FQGNSA. Deletions cut 5 bases from V and 6 bases from J, with 7 bases between. CDR3 residues: CASSAAYEKLFF. The CDR3, as DNA: TGTGCCAGCAGCGCTGCGTATGAAAAACTGTTTTTT.

V and J are TRBV7-9 and TRBJ2-3, with TRBD2 matching over 11 bases. The V gene end was trimmed by 2 bases and the J gene end by 4 bases; junction bases not matched to a gene: 5. CDR3 length equals 16 residues. Germline V gene lookup returns CDR1 SEHNR and CDR2 FQNEAQ (reference sequence). CDR3: CASSLSLAGGADTQYF. Written as DNA, the CDR3 is TGTGCCAGCAGCTTATCGCTAGCGGGGGGCGCAGATACGCAGTATTTT. The variable domain in full, completed from reference TRBV7-9 and TRBJ2-3, reads DTGVSQNPRHKITKRGQNVTFRCDPISEHNRLYWYRQTLGQGPEFLTYFQNEAQLEKSRLLSDRFSAERPKGSFSTLEIQRTEQGDSAMYLCASSLSLAGGADTQYFGPGTRLTVL.

The rearrangement joins TRBV9 to TRBJ2-1; tentatively, D is TRBD2 (7 bases). Germline V lookup: CDR1 SGDLS, CDR2 YYNGEE. The V end was cut by 0 bases, the J end by 3 bases, with 10 bases between. This CDR3 spans 15 amino acids. In nucleotides, the CDR3 is TGTGCCAGCAGCGTAGCCGGGGGGCTCTACAATGAGCAGTTCTTC. Protein product: CASSVAGGLYNEQFF.

The chain couples TRBV19 to TRBJ2-1; 12 bases agree with TRBD2. V shed 6 bases and J 6 bases; nucleotides not matched to a gene: 6. Germline loops: CDR1 LNHDA, CDR2 SQIVND (reference sequence). The CDR3 spans 15 residues. CDR3 amino acids: CASRYLAGGTNEQFF. Written as DNA, the CDR3 is TGTGCCAGTAGGTACCTAGCGGGGGGGACCAATGAGCAGTTCTTC.

The chain joins TRBV27 to TRBJ1-1, with D tentatively TRBD1 (5 bases). V lost 0 bases and J lost 4, with 9 bases in between. Per germline, CDR1 MNHEY and CDR2 SMNVEV (reference sequence). The CDR3 consists of 14 residues. The DNA for the CDR3 is TGTGCCAGCAGTTTATCGGGGGGGGGCACTGAAGCTTTCTTT. The encoded protein is CASSLSGGGTEAFF.

DNA for the CDR3: TGTGCCAGTAGGTTCCTGAATGAGCAGTTCTTC. Protein: CASRFLNEQFF. V usage is TRBV19 and J usage is TRBJ2-1; D is ambiguous. The CDR3 is made up of 11 amino acids. V lost 6 bases to trimming and J lost 7 bases, with 7 bases between them. The germline V gene encodes CDR1 LNHDA and CDR2 SQIVND (reference sequence). The full variable domain, with the rest looked up from reference TRBV19 and TRBJ2-1, is DGGITQSPKYLFRKEGQNVTLSCEQNLNHDAMYWYRQDPGQGLRLIYYSQIVNDFQKGDIAEGYSVSREKKESFPLTVTSAQKNPTAFYLCASRFLNEQFFGPGTRLTVL.

The rearrangement uses TRBV28 and TRBJ1-6, with a tentative D call TRBD1 (5 bases). CDR1 and CDR2 from the germline V gene are MDHEN and SYDVKM. The germline V and J ends were trimmed by 0 bases and 1 base, with 13 bases remaining between them. This CDR3 spans 18 amino acids. The CDR3 nucleotides are TGTGCCAGCAGTTTATGGTCAGGGATAGGTTCCTATAATTCACCCCTCCACTTT. It specifies CASSLWSGIGSYNSPLHF.

CDR3 protein: CASSSTLAGVTGELFF. DNA for the CDR3: TGTGCCAGCAGCTCAACTCTAGCGGGGGTCACCGGGGAGCTGTTTTTT. The chain uses TRBV7-2 and TRBJ2-2, with 10 nucleotides matching TRBD2. J lost 4 bases, V lost 4 bases, and 6 bases had no gene match. The CDR3 consists of 16 residues. Germline lookup yields CDR1 SGHTA and CDR2 FQGNSA.

This clone was seen more than once but under ten times. The rearrangement links TRBV4-1 to TRBJ2-5; 7 positions match TRBD2. This CDR3 region has 14 residues. The germline V gene encodes CDR1 MGHRA and CDR2 YSYEKL. J was trimmed by 7 bases and V by 4 bases; bases with no gene match: 9. The CDR3 here is CASSRTYGGVTQYF. As DNA, the CDR3 is TGCGCCAGCAGCCGAACCTATGGGGGGGTGACCCAGTACTTC.

This chain joins TRBV10-3 and TRBJ2-5; the match to TRBD1 covers 7 bases. CDR3 size: 12 residues. V gave up 11 bases and J gave up 3 bases; unmatched junction bases: 6. The germline gives CDR1 ENHRY, CDR2 SYGVKD. CDR3 DNA sequence: TGTGCCTCCTCTGACAGGGAAGAGACCCAGTACTTC. It yields the protein CASSDREETQYF.

The gene calls are TRBV9 and TRBJ1-4; D remains unclear. CDR1 is SGDLS and CDR2 is YYNGEE in the germline V gene. V was cut by 2 bases and J by 8 bases, with 10 bases left in between. The CDR3 runs 13 residues. CDR3 region: CASSVSPGEKLFF. The CDR3 nucleotides are TGTGCCAGCAGCGTCTCCCCGGGGGAAAAACTGTTTTTT.

The count of this clone is one. V gene TRBV28 combines with J gene TRBJ1-2; D is undetermined. Germline V gene sequence: CDR1 MDHEN, CDR2 SYDVKM. The CDR3 contains 11 residues. Trimming pared 4 bases from V and 12 bases from J, leaving 12 bases between. The CDR3 nucleotides read TGTGCCAGCAGTTCCCGGGAGTTTCACACCTTC. Its protein is CASSSREFHTF.

There are a few counts of this clone. The chain uses TRBV19 and TRBJ2-4, with 7 bases aligning to TRBD1. J gave up 0 bases and V 4 bases, and 9 bases lay outside the gene matches. The CDR3 is 17 amino acids. The germline V gene has CDR1 LNHDA and CDR2 SQIVND (reference sequence). In DNA, the CDR3 is TGTGCCAGTAGTACCCGGGACAGTCGGATAGCCAAAAACATTCAGTACTTC. Protein product: CASSTRDSRIAKNIQYF.